A selection of T cell receptor beta chains follows, all from one sample in a study of cytomegalovirus exposure and HLA in healthy donors. TCRdb keeps only in-frame clones here, not all; method: immunoSEQ multiplex PCR. Here the sample spans approximately 130,000 clones, roughly 88% being singletons. Sequenced: PBMCs. The receptor set was obtained from a boy aged 5 to 17 in good health and CMV-seronegative. Both conserved end residues are trimmed from each CDR3.

j_gene | v_gene | CDR3aa
TRBJ2-7 | TRBV6-5 | ASSLDRIRSYEQY
TRBJ2-2 | TRBV4-3 | ASSQAPRGAGELF
TRBJ2-1 | TRBV4-3 | ASSQDELVLREPNEQF
TRBJ1-1 | TRBV7-9 | ASSLQSRTTGVTEAF
TRBJ1-1 | TRBV29-1 | SVYGAEAF
TRBJ2-7 | TRBV7-2 | ASSPFYEQY
TRBJ2-7 | TRBV11-2 | ASRRQRGGRGEQY
TRBJ2-2 | TRBV7-2 | ASSHGQGNIGELF
TRBJ2-3 | TRBV6-1 | ASSEIQGRWTDTQY
TRBJ2-6 | TRBV15 | ATSRRERVDSGANVLT
TRBJ2-1 | TRBV5-1 | ASSWTSGSLGNEQF
TRBJ1-1 | TRBV10-2 | ASRQGAADTEAF
TRBJ2-3 | TRBV5-6 | ASSFGAESTQY
TRBJ2-7 | TRBV7-9 | SSSPQLRGRDYEQY
TRBJ1-6 | TRBV5-6 | ASSLRGPNSPLH
TRBJ2-7 | TRBV28 | ASSFPGLADEQY
TRBJ2-1 | TRBV6-5 | ASSPAGQGYNEQF
TRBJ1-2 | TRBV19 | ASSMAQANYGYT
TRBJ2-2 | TRBV7-9 | ASSRPGLATGELF
TRBJ2-1 | TRBV19 | ARGGQWRAGVYNEQF
TRBJ2-7 | TRBV6-5 | ASSLGVTGSYEQY
TRBJ1-1 | TRBV27 | ASSTGTGLEAF
TRBJ2-1 | TRBV4-1 | ASSQEGATYNEQF
NA | TRBV30 | AWTISGGRNEQY
TRBJ1-3 | TRBV21-1 | ASSKVLRSGNTIY
TRBJ2-1 | TRBV2 | ASSDGSGRAYNEQF
TRBJ1-2 | TRBV14 | ASSQVQGLYGYT
TRBJ1-5 | TRBV6-6 | ASSRGNQPQH
TRBJ1-5 | TRBV5-1 | ASSSSGDQPQH
TRBJ2-7 | TRBV5-6 | ASRKSLGGYEQY
TRBJ1-4 | TRBV5-6 | ASSLTRDRDEKLF
TRBJ1-3 | TRBV5-3 | ARSLRLGGPGNTIY
TRBJ2-3 | TRBV5-1 | ASSLDQRGIGTDTQY